Listed below are T cell receptor beta chains from one sample, sequenced in a study of shared clonotypes between healthy human individuals. Repertoires were generated with immunoSEQ multiplex PCR, while TCRdb's copy carries only in-frame clones and drops some. Of 2 million to 3 million clones in the sample, approximately 90% are singletons; the top ten hold under 0.15%. The sample comprised naive CD4+ T cells sorted from blood. The receptors come from a man aged 18 to 30 in good health. CDR3s include the opening cysteine and the closing phenylalanine or tryptophan. Each record gives: D gene, clone size, J gene, V gene, CDR3 DNA, CDR3 protein. The D gene is left open where the match is weak. Size is omitted from some rows. Given values are once, few, many or a class for expanded clones.

>TRBD2|.|TRBJ2-7|TRBV27
TGTGCCAGCAGTTTACGGGAGGGAAACTACGAGCAGTACTTC
CASSLREGNYEQYF
>.|.|TRBJ2-1|TRBV7-2
TGTGCCAGCAGCTTATACGAAGAGCAGTTCTTC
CASSLYEEQFF
>TRBD2|.|TRBJ2-1|TRBV18
TGTGCCAGCTCGTCCCTGGGGAGCGGGAGAGGGGGACCCTACAATGAGCAGTTCTTC
CASSSLGSGRGGPYNEQFF
>TRBD2|.|TRBJ2-7|TRBV10-2
TGCGCCAGCAGTGCTGGGACTAGCGGGACCTACGAGCAGTACTTC
CASSAGTSGTYEQYF
>.|.|TRBJ2-7|TRBV30
TGTGCCTGGAGTAGGAGTCCCTACGAGCAGTACTTC
CAWSRSPYEQYF
>.|.|TRBJ2-5|TRBV19
TGTGCCAGTCGACCAGGCACCATAGAGACCCAGTACTTC
CASRPGTIETQYF
>.|.|TRBJ2-2|TRBV5-1
TGCGCCAGCACCCCGGAGGGAACCGGGGAGCTGTTTTTT
CASTPEGTGELFF
>.|.|TRBJ1-1|TRBV5-1
TGCGCCAGCAGCTTGGGTCAGGCTGGGACTGAAGCTTTCTTT
CASSLGQAGTEAFF
>.|.|TRBJ2-5|TRBV7-6
TGTGCCAGCAGCTTGGTCAAAGAGACCCAGTACTTC
CASSLVKETQYF
>TRBD2|.|TRBJ2-1|TRBV6-1
TGTGCCAGCAGTGATATACTAGCGGGAGTTACTAAGTTCTACAATGAGCAGTTCTTC
CASSDILAGVTKFYNEQFF
>.|once|TRBJ2-5|TRBV27
TGTGCCAGCAGTTTAGGGTGGGGTCCAGGGGTGGGGCAAGAGACCCAGTACTTC
CASSLGWGPGVGQETQYF
>TRBD1|.|TRBJ1-2|TRBV28
TGTGCCACCGCACAGGGGAGGGACTATGGCTACACCTTC
CATAQGRDYGYTF
>TRBD1|.|TRBJ1-4|TRBV6-5
TGTGCCAGCAGTTACTCGATGGGACAGGGGACCGAAAAACTGTTTTTT
CASSYSMGQGTEKLFF
>TRBD2|.|TRBJ2-1|TRBV5-6
TGTGCCAGCAGCTTGGTTGGGACTACGAACAATGAGCAGTTCTTC
CASSLVGTTNNEQFF
>TRBD1|once|TRBJ2-1|TRBV19
TGTGCCAGTAGTGTCCGGGACAGAGCCCCGGGTGAGCAGTTCTTC
CASSVRDRAPGEQFF
>TRBD1|.|TRBJ1-3|TRBV10-3
TGTGCCATCAACTTCTCAACAGGGGGCGCTGGAAACACCATATATTTT
CAINFSTGGAGNTIYF
>.|.|TRBJ2-2|TRBV14
TGTGCCAGCAGCTCATACGCTGGGACGAACACCGGGGAGCTGTTTTTT
CASSSYAGTNTGELFF
>TRBD1|.|TRBJ2-7|TRBV5-1
TGCGCCAGCAGCTTAAGACAGGGTGGTTTCTACGAGCAGTACTTC
CASSLRQGGFYEQYF
>.|.|TRBJ1-5|TRBV6-6
TGTGCGGGGGGCAGCGGGAGACGGGCCCAGCATTTT
CAGGSGRRAQHF
>.|.|TRBJ1-4|TRBV7-2
TGTGCCAGCAGCTTTACGGGAGCTAATGAAAAACTGTTTTTT
CASSFTGANEKLFF
>TRBD1|.|TRBJ2-7|TRBV28
TGTGCCAGCAGTTTAGGGACAGGAAATACGTACGAGCAGTACTTC
CASSLGTGNTYEQYF
>.|once|TRBJ2-1|TRBV7-3
TGTGCCAGCAGCTTAAGCGGCAGGGACTACAATGAGCAGTTCTTC
CASSLSGRDYNEQFF
>TRBD2|once|TRBJ2-4|TRBV7-2
TGTGCCAGCACCTCACTAGCGGGAGTTACGAGCATTCAGTACTTC
CASTSLAGVTSIQYF
>.|.|TRBJ2-3|TRBV18
TGTGCCAGCTCACCCCGAGGGGGGGCCGGAGATACGCAGTATTTT
CASSPRGGAGDTQYF
>TRBD2|.|TRBJ2-1|TRBV11-2
TGTGCCAGCAGCTCGGGACTAGTCTCCTACAATGAGCAGTTCTTC
CASSSGLVSYNEQFF
>.|.|TRBJ1-1|TRBV5-1
TGCGCCAGCAGCACCGGACAGCAAAACACTGAAGCTTTCTTT
CASSTGQQNTEAFF
>.|.|TRBJ2-5|TRBV7-8
TGTGCCAGCAGGGGATACCTTTCGGAGACCCAGTACTTC
CASRGYLSETQYF
>.|.|TRBJ1-2|TRBV25-1
TGTGCCAGCAGTGAGGAAGGGGGGAACTATGGCTACACCTTC
CASSEEGGNYGYTF
>.|.|TRBJ2-3|TRBV4-1
TGCGCCAGCAGCCAAGAATCGAGGGGGAGGGCCAATGCAGATACGCAGTATTTT
CASSQESRGRANADTQYF
>TRBD1|.|TRBJ2-7|TRBV7-8
TGTGCCAGCAGCACCCTAGGACAGGGTTCCTACGAGCAGTACTTC
CASSTLGQGSYEQYF
>.|.|TRBJ1-1|TRBV7-9
TGTGCCAGCAGCCTCCTAGGGAATTACGCTGAAGCTTTCTTT
CASSLLGNYAEAFF
>.|.|TRBJ2-2|TRBV18
TGTGCCAGCTCACCGCAGAACAGGGATCAAGGGGAGCTGTTTTTT
CASSPQNRDQGELFF
>.|.|TRBJ1-4|TRBV4-3
TGCGCCAGCAGCCAAGTCGGAGCCGCTCCTTCTAATGAAAAACTGTTTTTT
CASSQVGAAPSNEKLFF
>TRBD2|.|TRBJ2-7|TRBV7-9
TGTGCCAGCAGCTCCGGAATAGCGGGAGGCGAGCAGTACTTC
CASSSGIAGGEQYF
>.|.|TRBJ2-4|TRBV2
TGTGCCAGCAGTGAAGCGGTGTTAGGGGCCATAATAGCCAAAAACATTCAGTACTTC
CASSEAVLGAIIAKNIQYF
>.|.|TRBJ2-1|TRBV6-1
TGTGCCAGCAGTGAAGCGGGACCTGCCTACAATGAGCAGTTCTTC
CASSEAGPAYNEQFF
>.|.|TRBJ2-2|TRBV4-1
TGCGCCAGCAGCCAAGTGGACCTGGTCCCCGGGGAGCTGTTTTTT
CASSQVDLVPGELFF
>.|.|TRBJ1-2|TRBV6-6
TGTGCCAGCAGTTCCTCGGGGGGGCCGAACTATGGCTACACCTTC
CASSSSGGPNYGYTF
>.|.|TRBJ1-2|TRBV6-5
TGTGCCAGCAGTTACTCGGGTGGGTCCGGCTATGGCTACACCTTC
CASSYSGGSGYGYTF
>.|.|TRBJ2-7|TRBV28
TGTGCCAGCAGTCGGTTGCAAGGGAGCTCCTACGAGCAGTACTTC
CASSRLQGSSYEQYF
>.|few|TRBJ1-1|TRBV7-9
TGTGCCAGCAGCTTTATGGGGGACACTGAAGCTTTCTTT
CASSFMGDTEAFF
>.|.|TRBJ1-2|TRBV6-5
TGTGCCAGCAGTTACGCTACGGGTGCCGGTGGCTACACCTTC
CASSYATGAGGYTF
>TRBD2|once|TRBJ2-1|TRBV27
TGTGCCAGCACCTCTCCCCGAAGACTAGCGGGAGGAAGTGAGCAGTTCTTC
CASTSPRRLAGGSEQFF
>.|.|TRBJ1-1|TRBV11-2
TGTGCCAGCAGCCTGGATAGGGGTGTGAACACTGAAGCTTTCTTT
CASSLDRGVNTEAFF
>.|.|TRBJ1-5|TRBV30
TGTGCCTGGAGTGTATCCAACCGGGCCTCCAATCAGCCCCAGCATTTT
CAWSVSNRASNQPQHF
>TRBD2|.|TRBJ2-5|TRBV5-4
TGTGCCAGCAGCTTGGGACTAGCGGGGGGGCAGGAGACCCAGTACTTC
CASSLGLAGGQETQYF